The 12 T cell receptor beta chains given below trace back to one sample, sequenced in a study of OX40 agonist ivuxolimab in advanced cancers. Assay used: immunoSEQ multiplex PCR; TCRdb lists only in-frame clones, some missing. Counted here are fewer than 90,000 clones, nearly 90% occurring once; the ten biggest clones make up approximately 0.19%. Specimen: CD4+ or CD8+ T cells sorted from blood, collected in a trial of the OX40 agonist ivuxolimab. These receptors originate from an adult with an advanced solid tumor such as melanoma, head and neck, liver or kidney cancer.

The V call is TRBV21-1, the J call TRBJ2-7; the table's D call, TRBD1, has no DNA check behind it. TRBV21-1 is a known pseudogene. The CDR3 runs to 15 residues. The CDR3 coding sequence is TGTGCCAGTCGGCGAACAGGGATTTTATCGGTCGAGCAGTACGTC. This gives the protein CASRRTGILSVEQYV.

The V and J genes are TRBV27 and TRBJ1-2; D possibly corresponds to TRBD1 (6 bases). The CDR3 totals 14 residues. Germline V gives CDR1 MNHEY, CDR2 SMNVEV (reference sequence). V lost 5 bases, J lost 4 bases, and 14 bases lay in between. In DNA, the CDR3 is TGTGCCAGCAGTACTACAGGGTTTGGCTATGGCTACACCTTC. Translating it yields CASSTTGFGYGYTF.

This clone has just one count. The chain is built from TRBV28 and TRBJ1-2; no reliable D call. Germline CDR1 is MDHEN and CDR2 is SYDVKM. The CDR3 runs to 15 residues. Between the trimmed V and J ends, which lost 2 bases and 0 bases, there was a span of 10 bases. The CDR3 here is CASSLPLRTNYGYTF. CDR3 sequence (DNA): TGTGCCAGCAGTTTACCCCTCCGAACTAACTATGGCTACACCTTC.

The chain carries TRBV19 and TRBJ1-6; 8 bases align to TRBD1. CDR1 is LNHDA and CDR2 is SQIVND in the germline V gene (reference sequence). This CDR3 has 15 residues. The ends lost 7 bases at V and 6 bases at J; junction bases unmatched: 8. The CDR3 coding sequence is TGTGCCAGTACCTCCGACAGGGGTGTTAATTCACCCCTCCACTTT. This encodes CASTSDRGVNSPLHF.

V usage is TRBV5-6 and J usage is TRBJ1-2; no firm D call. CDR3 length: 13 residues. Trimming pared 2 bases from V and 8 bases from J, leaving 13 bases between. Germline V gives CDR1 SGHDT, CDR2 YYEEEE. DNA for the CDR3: TGTGCCAGCAGCTTCCGGGAGGCTTCGGGCTACACCTTC. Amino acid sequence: CASSFREASGYTF.

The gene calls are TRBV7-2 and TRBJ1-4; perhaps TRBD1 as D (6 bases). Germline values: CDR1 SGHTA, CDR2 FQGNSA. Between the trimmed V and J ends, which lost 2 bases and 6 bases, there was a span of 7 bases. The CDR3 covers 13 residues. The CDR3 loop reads CASSLHRDEKLFF. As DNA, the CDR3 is TGTGCCAGCAGCTTACACAGGGATGAAAAACTGTTTTTT.

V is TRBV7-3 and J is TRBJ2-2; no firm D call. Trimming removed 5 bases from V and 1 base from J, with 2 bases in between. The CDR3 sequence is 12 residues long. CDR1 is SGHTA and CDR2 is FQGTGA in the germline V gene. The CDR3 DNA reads TGTGCCAGCAGCCTGAACACCGGGGAGCTGTTTTTT. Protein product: CASSLNTGELFF.

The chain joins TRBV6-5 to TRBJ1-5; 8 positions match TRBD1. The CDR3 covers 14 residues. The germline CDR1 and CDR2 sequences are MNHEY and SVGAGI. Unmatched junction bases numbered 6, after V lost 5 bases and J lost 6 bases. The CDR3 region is CASSDGQGTQPQHF. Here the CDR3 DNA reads TGTGCCAGCAGTGACGGACAGGGAACTCAGCCCCAGCATTTT.

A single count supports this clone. The CDR3 region is CASSGGPAYEQYV. The CDR3, as DNA: TGTGCCAGCAGTGGGGGGCCCGCCTACGAGCAGTACGTC. The genes are TRBV6-5 and TRBJ2-7; D is possibly TRBD1 or TRBD2 (6 bases each). Trimming left V 5 bases short and J 2 bases short, with 10 bases between. Germline CDR1 is MNHEY and CDR2 is SVGAGI. CDR3 length: 13 residues.

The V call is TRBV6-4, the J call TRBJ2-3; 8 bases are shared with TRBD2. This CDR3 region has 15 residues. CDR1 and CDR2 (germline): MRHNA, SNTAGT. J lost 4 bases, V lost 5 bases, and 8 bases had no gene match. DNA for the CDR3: TGTGCCAGCAGTTCGTTTGGACTAGCCTCAGATACGCAGTATTTT. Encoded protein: CASSSFGLASDTQYF.

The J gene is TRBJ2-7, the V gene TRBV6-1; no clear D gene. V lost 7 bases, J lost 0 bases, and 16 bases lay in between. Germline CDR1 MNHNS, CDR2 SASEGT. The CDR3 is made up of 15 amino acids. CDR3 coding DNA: TGTGCCAGCATGCAGGTACAATTGGGCTCCTACGAGCAGTACGTC. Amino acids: CASMQVQLGSYEQYV.

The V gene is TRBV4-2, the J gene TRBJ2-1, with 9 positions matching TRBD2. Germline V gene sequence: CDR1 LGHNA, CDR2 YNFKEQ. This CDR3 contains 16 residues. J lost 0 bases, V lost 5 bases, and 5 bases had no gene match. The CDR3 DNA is TGTGCCAGCAGCTTACGACTAGCGGCCTCCTACAATGAGCAGTTCTTC. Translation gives CASSLRLAASYNEQFF.